One and the same sample provided the 5 T cell receptor beta chains below, sequenced in a study of beta chain features in type 1 diabetes. Isolated RNA was reverse transcribed in full, so expressed TCRB transcripts were sequenced. The table came from immunoSEQ multiplex PCR; TCRdb's copy has only in-frame clones and leaves some out. The sample has around 340,000 clones, roughly 8% seen once; the top ten hold approximately 0.44%. Sequencing was done on a sample of central memory CD4+ T cells from blood. The receptors come from a woman between 18 and 29 years old in good health.

The V and J genes are TRBV29-1 and TRBJ2-7; 8 nucleotides align to TRBD1. The junction had 4 bases not matched to a gene; V was cut back by 4 bases and J by 5 bases. The V gene's germline CDR1 is SQVTM and CDR2 ANQGSEA. The CDR3 is 12 amino acids. The CDR3 DNA reads TGCAGCGTTGTCAGGGGGCTCAACGAGCAGTACTTC. This encodes CSVVRGLNEQYF.

The CDR3 protein is CATSGGGQVLRGQYF. CDR3 coding DNA: TGTGCCACCAGCGGAGGGGGACAGGTGCTACGAGGGCAGTACTTC. The gene calls are TRBV15 and TRBJ2-7; 8 positions agree with TRBD1. The length of the CDR3 is 15 residues. V gave up 5 bases and J gave up 9 bases; unmatched junction bases: 15. Per the germline V gene, CDR1 is LNHNV and CDR2 is YYDKDF (reference sequence).

The table lists this clone with a few counts. V usage is TRBV7-8 and J usage is TRBJ2-5; D possibly uses TRBD1 or TRBD2 (5 bases each). Germline loops: CDR1 SGHVS, CDR2 FQNEAQ. CDR3 length: 14 amino acids. V dropped 3 bases and J dropped 1 base, with 9 bases sitting between them. The CDR3 DNA reads TGTGCCAGCAGCTTCGGGACGGCCCAAGAGACCCAGTACTTC. Protein sequence: CASSFGTAQETQYF.

This clone was seen only a few times. This sequence joins TRBV28 and TRBJ1-2; D may be TRBD1 (5 bases). V gave up 4 bases and J gave up 2 bases, with 8 bases separating them. The CDR3 covers 13 residues. Germline assignment: CDR1 MDHEN and CDR2 SYDVKM. The CDR3 DNA sequence: TGTGCCAGCAGTTGGGGCAGGAACTATGGCTACACCTTC. Its translation is CASSWGRNYGYTF.

In this sample, this clone turned up a few times. The CDR3 DNA reads as TGTGCCAGCAGTTCACGGTCCTATGGCTACACCTTC. Amino acids: CASSSRSYGYTF. The genes are TRBV28 and TRBJ1-2; D is uncertain. CDR3 size: 12 residues. The V and J ends lost 4 bases and 4 bases respectively, with 7 bases between them. Germline V lookup: CDR1 MDHEN, CDR2 SYDVKM.